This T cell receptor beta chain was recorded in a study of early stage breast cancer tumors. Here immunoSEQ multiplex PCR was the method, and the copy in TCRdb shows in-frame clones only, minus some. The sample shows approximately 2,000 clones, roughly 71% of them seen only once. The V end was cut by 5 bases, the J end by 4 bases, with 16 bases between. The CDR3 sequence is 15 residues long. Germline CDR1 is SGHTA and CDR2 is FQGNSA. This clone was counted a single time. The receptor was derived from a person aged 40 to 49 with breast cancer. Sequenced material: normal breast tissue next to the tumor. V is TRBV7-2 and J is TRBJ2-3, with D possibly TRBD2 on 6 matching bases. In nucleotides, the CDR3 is TGTGCCAGCAGCCGGGACTCCCAATCGCCAGATACGCAGTATTTT. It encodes CASSRDSQSPDTQYF. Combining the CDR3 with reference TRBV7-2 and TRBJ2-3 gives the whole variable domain GAGVSQSPSNKVTEKGKDVELRCDPISGHTALYWYRQSLGQGLEFLIYFQGNSAPDKSGLPSDRFSAERTGGSVSTLTIQRTQQEDSAVYLCASSRDSQSPDTQYFGPGTRLTVL.